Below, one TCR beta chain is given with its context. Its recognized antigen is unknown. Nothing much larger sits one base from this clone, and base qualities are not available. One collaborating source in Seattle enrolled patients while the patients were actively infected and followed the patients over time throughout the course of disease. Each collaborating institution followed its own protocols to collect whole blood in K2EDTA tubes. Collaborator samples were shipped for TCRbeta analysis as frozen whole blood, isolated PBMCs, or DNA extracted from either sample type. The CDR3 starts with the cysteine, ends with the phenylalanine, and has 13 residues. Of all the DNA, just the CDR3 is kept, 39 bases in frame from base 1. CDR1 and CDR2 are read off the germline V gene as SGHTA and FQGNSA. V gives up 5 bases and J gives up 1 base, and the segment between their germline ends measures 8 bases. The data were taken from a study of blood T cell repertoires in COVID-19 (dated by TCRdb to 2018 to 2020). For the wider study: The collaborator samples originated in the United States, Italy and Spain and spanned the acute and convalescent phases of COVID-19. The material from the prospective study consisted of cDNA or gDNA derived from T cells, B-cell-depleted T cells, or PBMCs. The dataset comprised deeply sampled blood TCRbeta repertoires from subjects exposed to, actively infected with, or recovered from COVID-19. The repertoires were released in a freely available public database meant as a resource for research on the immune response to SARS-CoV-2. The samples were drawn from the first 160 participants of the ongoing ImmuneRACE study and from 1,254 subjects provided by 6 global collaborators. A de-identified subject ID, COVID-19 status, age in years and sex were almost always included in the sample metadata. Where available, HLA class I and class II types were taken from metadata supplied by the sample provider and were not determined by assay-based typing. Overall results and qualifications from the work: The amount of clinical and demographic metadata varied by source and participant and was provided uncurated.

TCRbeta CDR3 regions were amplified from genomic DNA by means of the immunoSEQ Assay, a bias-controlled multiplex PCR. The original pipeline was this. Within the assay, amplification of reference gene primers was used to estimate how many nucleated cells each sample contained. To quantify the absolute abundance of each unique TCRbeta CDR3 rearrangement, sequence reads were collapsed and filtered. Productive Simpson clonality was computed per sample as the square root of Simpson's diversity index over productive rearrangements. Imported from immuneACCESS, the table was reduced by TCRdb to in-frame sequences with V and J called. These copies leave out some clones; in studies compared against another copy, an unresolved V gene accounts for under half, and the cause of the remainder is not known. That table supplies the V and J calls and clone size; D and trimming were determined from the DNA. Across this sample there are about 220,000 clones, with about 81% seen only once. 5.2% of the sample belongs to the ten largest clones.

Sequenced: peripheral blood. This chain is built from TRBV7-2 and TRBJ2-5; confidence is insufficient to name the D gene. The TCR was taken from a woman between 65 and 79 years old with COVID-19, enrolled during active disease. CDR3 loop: CASSGQSQETQYF. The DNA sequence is TGTGCCAGCAGCGGGCAGTCCCAAGAGACCCAGTACTTC.